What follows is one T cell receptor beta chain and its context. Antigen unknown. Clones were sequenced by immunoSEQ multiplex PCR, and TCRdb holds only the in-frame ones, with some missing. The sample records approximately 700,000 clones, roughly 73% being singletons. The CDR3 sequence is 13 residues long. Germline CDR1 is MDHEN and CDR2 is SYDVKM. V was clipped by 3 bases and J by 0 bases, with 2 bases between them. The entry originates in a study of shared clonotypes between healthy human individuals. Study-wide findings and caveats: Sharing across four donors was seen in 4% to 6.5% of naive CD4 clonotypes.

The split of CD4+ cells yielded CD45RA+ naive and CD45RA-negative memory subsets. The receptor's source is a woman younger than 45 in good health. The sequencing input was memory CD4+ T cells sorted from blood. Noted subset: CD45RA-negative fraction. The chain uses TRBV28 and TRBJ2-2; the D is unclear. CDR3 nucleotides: TGTGCCAGCAGTTTTACGAACACCGGGGAGCTGTTTTTT. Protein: CASSFTNTGELFF.